This TCR beta chain appears in the sequencing data of a study of chemoradiotherapy in HPV16-positive cancers (dated by TCRdb to between 2021 and 2024). About the full investigation: Candidate HPV-specific T-cell clones and common TCR motifs were defined through functional T-cell assays on cells from a couple of HPV16-positive patients. The candidate HPV-specific TCRs and motifs were then tracked in TCR repertoires from roughly 86 patients with HPV-related cancers. The study asked whether T-cell immunity against the HPV oncoproteins E6 and E7 changes during chemoradiotherapy and whether it affects survival.

Repertoires were sampled repeatedly over the course of chemoradiotherapy, so clonal expansion could be followed in the tumor microenvironment. Study-wide findings and limitations: The survival association was reported for HPV16-positive patients, and the functional definition of HPV-specific T cells was derived from only a couple of HPV16-positive patients. In HPV16-positive patients, expansion of HPV-responsive T cells during chemoradiotherapy was associated with improved recurrence-free survival. Expansion of candidate HPV-specific clones and E7-related TCR motifs was observed in the tumor microenvironment during treatment, whereas no such expansion was observed for non-HPV-specific T cells.

The library was built by means of the immunoSEQ multiplex PCR assay. TCRdb took over this immuneACCESS table, retaining in-frame rearrangements with V and J assigned. Such tables are incomplete; in checked studies, under half of the missing clones stem from an unresolved V gene, and the remainder is unexplained. The sample data list roughly 12,000 clones, and about three fifths of these were observed just once. The top ten clones comprise around 17% of the sample. V has 4 bases trimmed and J has 7 bases trimmed; junction bases matching no gene number 9. The CDR3 holds 14 amino acids from the cysteine to the phenylalanine. Only CDR3 DNA is held: 42 bases, read in frame from base 1. CDR1 MNHEY and CDR2 SVGAGI are derived from the germline V gene. Turning to this clone: It has no known antigen specificity. Within one base of it there is no much larger clone, and no base qualities were kept.

The TCR was taken from a human donor with HPV-associated anogenital cancer. The sample here was taken from a patient who underwent chemoradiotherapy. Recombination joined TRBV6-5 with TRBJ2-7; 8 central nucleotides agree with TRBD2. The DNA sequence is TGTGCCAGCAGTTTCGGAGCGGGAGTGGGTGAGCAGTACTTC. Translated, this gives CASSFGAGVGEQYF.